This T cell receptor (beta chain) was identified during a study of shared clonotypes between healthy human individuals. Here immunoSEQ multiplex PCR was the method, and the copy in TCRdb shows in-frame clones only, minus some. Here the sample spans 900,000 to 1,200,000 clones, about 80% being singletons. The receptor was derived from a man aged 18-30 years in good health. Some clones in this sample may be carry-over from other donors' samples. The sequenced sample was memory CD4+ T cells from PBMCs. Described subset: CD45RA-negative fraction.

CDR3 bases: TGTGCCAGCAGTCCAATCCGGGACAGCTACGAGCAGTACTTC. Residues: CASSPIRDSYEQYF. The rearrangement links TRBV28 to TRBJ2-7; TRBD1 matches at 7 bases. The germline V gene has CDR1 MDHEN and CDR2 SYDVKM. After removal of 5 bases from V and 3 bases from J, the junction contained 7 bases not matched to a gene. This CDR3 region has 14 residues.